This entry lists 8 T cell receptor beta chains sequenced from one sample in a study of T cell responses to AZD1222 COVID-19 vaccine. Repertoires were generated with immunoSEQ multiplex PCR, while TCRdb's copy carries only in-frame clones and drops some. This sample yields about 94,000 clones, of which roughly 88% are seen a single time; 10% to 15% belongs to the top ten. The source was peripheral blood, collected on day 0 of AZD1222 vaccination. These receptors were obtained from an adult in good health.

The table lists this clone with a count of one. This chain's CDR3 is CSASNREETQYF. DNA of the CDR3: TGCAGTGCTAGTAACAGGGAAGAGACCCAGTACTTC. The rearrangement joins TRBV20-1 to TRBJ2-5; tentative D call: TRBD1 (6 bases). CDR1 is DFQATT, CDR2 SNEGSKA, per germline (reference sequence). V was pared by 3 bases and J by 3 bases, with 8 bases between. The CDR3 is 12 residues long.

In this sample, this clone turned up once. The chain couples TRBV29-1 to TRBJ1-2; unclear D gene. The CDR3 runs 12 residues. Trimming stripped 3 bases from V and 5 bases from J, with 10 bases between. Germline V gene data show CDR1 as SQVTM and CDR2 as ANQGSEA. The CDR3 is CSVDLQSYGYTF. The DNA for the CDR3 is TGCAGCGTTGACTTGCAATCTTATGGCTACACCTTC.

This rearrangement joins TRBV2 to TRBJ1-1, with 12 bases matching TRBD1. The CDR3 consists of 15 residues. Germline V gene lookup returns CDR1 SNHLY and CDR2 FYNNEI. V dropped 7 bases and J dropped 7; count of bases not matched to a gene: 10. CDR3 DNA: TGTGCCAGCACGGTCGGGACAGGGGGCCCCAGTGAAGCTTTCTTT. Amino acid sequence: CASTVGTGGPSEAFF.

This rearrangement joins TRBV7-9 to TRBJ2-3; possibly TRBD1 for D (5 bases). Trimming cost V 0 bases and J 5 bases, with 9 bases left between them. Per the germline V gene, CDR1 is SEHNR and CDR2 is FQNEAQ (reference sequence). The length of the CDR3 is 14 residues. CDR3 coding DNA: TGTGCCAGCAGCTTAGCCGGCAGGGAAGATACGCAGTATTTT. This translates into CASSLAGREDTQYF.

This chain links TRBV29-1 with TRBJ2-7; D remains ambiguous. The CDR3 spans 12 residues. Trimming took 1 base from V and 3 from J, leaving 7 bases between them. Per the germline V gene, CDR1 is SQVTM and CDR2 is ANQGSEA. CDR3 in amino acids: CSVEVGIYEQYF. The DNA for the CDR3 is TGCAGCGTTGAAGTGGGGATCTACGAGCAGTACTTC.

The chain employs TRBV2 and TRBJ1-3; 7 bases align to TRBD1. V lost 5 bases and J lost 4; bases outside the gene matches: 5. The CDR3 sequence is 14 residues long. CDR1 is SNHLY, CDR2 FYNNEI, per germline. As DNA, the CDR3 is TGTGCCAGCAGTACCGGGACAGAGGGAAACACCATATATTTT. It is translated as CASSTGTEGNTIYF.

The gene calls are TRBV3-1 (or the pseudogene TRBV3-2) and TRBJ1-1; 12 positions match TRBD1. The CDR3 runs to 16 residues. V lost 3 bases and J lost 0; bases outside the gene matches: 2. Germline V lookup: CDR1 LGHDT, CDR2 YNNKEL (reference sequence). CDR3 loop: CASSQGQGALNTEAFF. The CDR3 bases are TGTGCCAGCAGCCAGGGACAGGGGGCTTTGAACACTGAAGCTTTCTTT.

A note on this clone: This sample includes further DNA sequences coding for the same CDR3. The CDR3 bases are TGTGCCAGCAGCCAAGCTGGCAGGGACTATGGCTACACCTTC. Translation: CASSQAGRDYGYTF. This chain uses TRBV3-1 (or the pseudogene TRBV3-2) with TRBJ1-2; D may be TRBD1 (5 bases). CDR1 LGHDT and CDR2 YNNKEL come from the germline V gene (reference sequence). This CDR3 region has 14 residues. With 1 base removed from V and 3 bases from J, the gap between germline ends came to 9 bases.